The 5 T cell receptor beta chains reported below all come from one sample, sequenced in a study of neurological immune-mediated disorders. TCRdb re-called the 5' RACE reads with MiXCR, one entry per CDR3 protein. In the table there are 45,000 or so distinct CDR3 sequences, roughly 3.2% of which are singletons. Sequencing used PBMCs. The receptors derive from a woman aged 45-59 years with multiple sclerosis.

This clonotype was detected ten times or more. This chain links TRBV20-1 with TRBJ2-3; 10 positions match TRBD2. J gave up 4 bases and V 0 bases, and 10 bases lay outside the gene matches. Germline lookup yields CDR1 DFQATT and CDR2 SNEGSKA (reference sequence). There are 17 residues in the CDR3. The CDR3 sequence: CSARDSSGRAGADTQYF. The DNA for the CDR3 is TGCAGTGCTAGAGATTCCAGCGGGAGGGCCGGTGCAGATACGCAGTATTTT.

This clonotype showed up many times. J is TRBJ2-5 and V is TRBV5-5; 9 bases fit TRBD1. Germline CDR1 SGHKS, CDR2 YYEKEE (reference sequence). V shed 6 bases, J shed 2 bases, and the junction held 8 bases outside the gene matches. CDR3 length equals 15 residues. This chain's CDR3 is CASIPTGGNQETQYF. CDR3 bases: TGTGCCAGCATCCCGACAGGGGGGAATCAAGAGACCCAGTACTTC.

This clonotype was seen many times. Here the CDR3 reads CASSQVGLGQGPNTGELFF. DNA of the CDR3: TGCGCCAGCAGCCAAGTCGGGTTAGGGCAGGGTCCGAACACCGGGGAGCTGTTTTTT. The chain has TRBV4-1 and TRBJ2-2; D perhaps matches TRBD1 (5 bases). The germline CDR1 and CDR2 sequences are MGHRA and YSYEKL. The CDR3 extends over 19 amino acids. V dropped 1 base and J dropped 0 bases, with 18 bases sitting between them.

In this sample, this clonotype turned up many times. This chain links TRBV20-1 with TRBJ1-2; D unresolved. The CDR3 runs 13 residues. Germline CDR1 is DFQATT and CDR2 is SNEGSKA (reference sequence). V was trimmed by 1 base and J by 4 bases, leaving 10 bases between them. The CDR3 is CSARVPGLYGYTF. The DNA for the CDR3 is TGCAGTGCTAGAGTGCCGGGTCTCTATGGCTACACCTTC.

This clonotype has a count of ten or more. The V call is TRBV25-1, the J call TRBJ2-5; possibly TRBD1 for D (5 bases). V was trimmed by 7 bases and J by 1 base, leaving 22 bases between them. Per germline, CDR1 MGHDK and CDR2 SYGVNS. This CDR3 region has 17 residues. The CDR3: CASKQARGWGSQETQYF. CDR3 bases: TGTGCCAGCAAGCAAGCAAGGGGCTGGGGCAGCCAAGAGACCCAGTACTTC.